These T cell receptor beta chains were read from a single sample in a study of blood T cell repertoires in COVID-19. TCRdb's table, derived via immunoSEQ multiplex PCR, lists solely in-frame clones and lacks some. Counted here are about 24,000 clones, approximately 88% occurring once; the ten biggest clones make up approximately 31%. The sequenced sample consisted of peripheral blood. The receptors were sampled from an older woman with active COVID-19. The CDR3 runs from the conserved cysteine through the conserved F or W. A D gene is named only where the DNA matches it firmly. For some rows the clone size is stated as once, few or many, or as a class when expanded; others skip it.

V: TRBV4-2
J: TRBJ2-7
D: TRBD1
size: -
DNA: TGTGCCAGCAGCCACGGAACCGGGACAGATCTTTACGAGCAGTACTTC
CDR3: CASSHGTGTDLYEQYF

V: TRBV5-1
J: TRBJ2-7
D: TRBD1
size: -
DNA: TGCGCCAGCAGCTCTGGGACAGGGAATATCTACGAGCAGTACTTC
CDR3: CASSSGTGNIYEQYF

V: TRBV2
J: TRBJ2-4
D: TRBD1
size: once
DNA: TGTGCCAGCCACTTGACACAGGGGGAGTACATTCAGTACTTC
CDR3: CASHLTQGEYIQYF

V: TRBV6-5
J: TRBJ1-3
D: TRBD1
size: -
DNA: TGTGCCAGCAGTTACTCGGGGGACAGCTCTGGAAACACCATATATTTT
CDR3: CASSYSGDSSGNTIYF

V: TRBV6-6
J: TRBJ2-7
D: -
size: -
DNA: TGTGCCAGCAGTTACTCGAATGTAGGGGACGAGCAGTACTTC
CDR3: CASSYSNVGDEQYF

V: TRBV15
J: TRBJ2-7
D: -
size: -
DNA: TGTGCCACCAGCAGAGATCCCGACTACTACGAGCAGTACTTC
CDR3: CATSRDPDYYEQYF

V: TRBV7-6
J: TRBJ2-1
D: -
size: -
DNA: TGTGCCAGCAGCTTAGGGCTAGGCGCCTACAATGAGCAGTTCTTC
CDR3: CASSLGLGAYNEQFF

V: TRBV25-1
J: TRBJ2-5
D: -
size: -
DNA: TGTGCCAGCAGTAACCGGGCCCAGTACTTC
CDR3: CASSNRAQYF

V: TRBV7-6
J: TRBJ2-6
D: -
size: -
DNA: TGTGCCAGCAGCCCAGTCTCTGGGGCCAACGTCCTGACTTTC
CDR3: CASSPVSGANVLTF

V: TRBV4-3
J: TRBJ2-5
D: TRBD1
size: -
DNA: TGCGCCAGCAGCCAAAACAGGGGAGAGACCCAGTACTTC
CDR3: CASSQNRGETQYF

V: TRBV3-1/TRBV3-2
J: TRBJ1-6
D: TRBD1
size: -
DNA: TGTGCCAGCAGCCAAGGGACAGGGGAAAATTCACCCCTCCACTTT
CDR3: CASSQGTGENSPLHF

V: TRBV13
J: TRBJ2-2
D: TRBD1
size: medium-sized
DNA: TGTGCCAGCAGCTCCTCCGGGACAGGGGCGGGCACCGGGGAGCTGTTTTTT
CDR3: CASSSSGTGAGTGELFF

V: TRBV11-2
J: TRBJ2-7
D: TRBD1
size: -
DNA: TGTGCCAGCAGCTTATACCCCCGGGACAGGCCCTACGAGCAGTACTTC
CDR3: CASSLYPRDRPYEQYF

V: TRBV7-9
J: TRBJ2-5
D: -
size: -
DNA: TGTGCCAGCAGCTTAGGGGCGGGGCAAGAGACCCAGTACTTC
CDR3: CASSLGAGQETQYF

V: TRBV4-1
J: TRBJ1-1
D: -
size: few
DNA: TGCGCCAGCAGCCAAGAGGTCCCCGGGAGGGAGACTGAAGCTTTCTTT
CDR3: CASSQEVPGRETEAFF

V: TRBV21-1
J: TRBJ2-7
D: -
size: -
DNA: TGTGCCAGCAGCATTAGCGGGGCGTCCTACGAGCAGTACTTC
CDR3: CASSISGASYEQYF

V: TRBV24-1
J: TRBJ2-3
D: -
size: -
DNA: TGTGCCACCAGTGGCCCCTTGGGACACCGCACAGATACGCAGTATTTT
CDR3: CATSGPLGHRTDTQYF

V: TRBV24-1
J: TRBJ1-2
D: -
size: -
DNA: TGTGCCACCAGTGACCCCCCCGGGGGGGATGGCTACACCTTC
CDR3: CATSDPPGGDGYTF

V: TRBV5-4
J: TRBJ2-3
D: TRBD1
size: -
DNA: TGTGCCAGCAGGAAAGACAGGGCGGAGGATACGCAGTATTTT
CDR3: CASRKDRAEDTQYF

V: TRBV5-1
J: TRBJ2-3
D: -
size: -
DNA: TGCGCCAGCAGCTTGGAAGCTACGCAGTATTTT
CDR3: CASSLEATQYF

V: TRBV11-2
J: TRBJ1-1
D: -
size: -
DNA: TGTGCCAGCAGCTCGAGTGTGGGCCCGCTACTTCAGAACACTGAAGCTTTCTTT
CDR3: CASSSSVGPLLQNTEAFF

V: TRBV11-3
J: TRBJ2-1
D: TRBD2
size: -
DNA: TGTGCCAGCAGCCGGGGACTAGCGGGGACGAATGAGCAGTTCTTC
CDR3: CASSRGLAGTNEQFF

V: TRBV6-5
J: TRBJ1-2
D: TRBD1
size: -
DNA: TGTGCCAGCAGTCGGGACAGGGAGGTATACGGCTACACCTTC
CDR3: CASSRDREVYGYTF

V: TRBV29-1
J: TRBJ2-7
D: -
size: few
DNA: -
CDR3: CSVGGGSLDRYF

V: TRBV29-1
J: TRBJ1-4
D: TRBD1
size: -
DNA: TGCAGCGCGGGGACAGGGGGCGGTGAAAAACTGTTTTTT
CDR3: CSAGTGGGEKLFF

V: TRBV10-3
J: TRBJ2-5
D: TRBD2
size: -
DNA: TGTGCCATCAGTGTCGGGACTATCCTCCAAGAGACCCAGTACTTC
CDR3: CAISVGTILQETQYF

V: TRBV15
J: TRBJ1-2
D: -
size: -
DNA: TGTGCCACCAGCAGAGATTTGCACAGGGATGGCTACACCTTC
CDR3: CATSRDLHRDGYTF

V: TRBV6-1
J: TRBJ2-7
D: -
size: -
DNA: TGTGCCAGCAGTGAGGGTCTCCTCAGGTCCTACGAGCAGTACTTC
CDR3: CASSEGLLRSYEQYF

V: TRBV6-2/TRBV6-3
J: TRBJ2-3
D: TRBD2
size: -
DNA: TGTGCCAGCAGTTCCCCCCCGGGGAGCGGGGGAGATACGCAGTATTTT
CDR3: CASSSPPGSGGDTQYF

V: TRBV5-1
J: TRBJ2-7
D: -
size: -
DNA: TGCGCCAGCAGCCAGGGGGGCTACGAGCAGTACTTC
CDR3: CASSQGGYEQYF

V: TRBV7-2
J: TRBJ2-7
D: -
size: -
DNA: TGTGCCAGCAGCTTAGTCCCCGAGGCGCACGAGCAGTACTTC
CDR3: CASSLVPEAHEQYF

V: TRBV7-9
J: TRBJ1-6
D: -
size: -
DNA: TGTGCCGGAGAGGGGGGGTTATCACCCCTCCACTTT
CDR3: CAGEGGLSPLHF

V: TRBV7-3
J: TRBJ2-7
D: TRBD1
size: -
DNA: TGTGCCAGCAGCTTAAGCCAGGGGGTCCCCTACGAGCAGTACTTC
CDR3: CASSLSQGVPYEQYF

V: TRBV23-1
J: TRBJ2-7
D: -
size: -
DNA: TGCGCCAGCAGTCAATCTACGTGTTTAGCGACGCCCTACGAGCAGTACTTC
CDR3: CASSQSTCLATPYEQYF

V: TRBV6-5
J: TRBJ1-4
D: -
size: -
DNA: TGTGCCAGCAGTTACTCGAAAACAGCAACTAATGAAAAACTGTTTTTT
CDR3: CASSYSKTATNEKLFF

V: TRBV6-6
J: TRBJ2-3
D: -
size: -
DNA: TGTGCCAGCAGTCCTCCAGGGATGCCGGATACGCAGTATTTT
CDR3: CASSPPGMPDTQYF

V: TRBV15
J: TRBJ1-1
D: -
size: -
DNA: TGTGCCACCAGCAGAGATAGGGGAGGACAAGGAGCTTTCTTT
CDR3: CATSRDRGGQGAFF

V: TRBV7-9
J: TRBJ1-6
D: TRBD1
size: -
DNA: TGTGCCAGCAGATTCCAGGGGGCTGATAATTCACCCCTCCACTTT
CDR3: CASRFQGADNSPLHF

V: TRBV7-2
J: TRBJ2-5
D: TRBD1
size: -
DNA: TGTGCCAGCAGCTTAGACGGGACAGGGAGGCAAGAGACCCAGTACTTC
CDR3: CASSLDGTGRQETQYF

V: TRBV7-3
J: TRBJ2-1
D: -
size: -
DNA: TGTGCCAGCAGCCCACTGGATTCAGGATACAATGAGCAGTTCTTC
CDR3: CASSPLDSGYNEQFF

V: TRBV25-1
J: TRBJ1-1
D: TRBD1
size: -
DNA: TGTGCCAGCAGTGAATATAGTCCGGGACAGGGGTTGATCACTGAAGCTTTCTTT
CDR3: CASSEYSPGQGLITEAFF

V: TRBV4-2
J: TRBJ2-3
D: TRBD2
size: -
DNA: TGTGCCAGCAGCCAAGGCCCCGGGACTAGCGGGGTTCACGCCTCGCAGTATTTT
CDR3: CASSQGPGTSGVHASQYF